The rows below give T cell receptor beta chains drawn from one sample of a study of beta chain features in type 1 diabetes. Using immunoSEQ multiplex PCR, the repertoire was profiled, and TCRdb retains in-frame clones only, with some absent. Among about 47,000 clones, around 45% were seen once, and the ten largest hold around 0.13%. The sample comprised stem cell memory CD4+ T cells from blood. The receptors stem from a man aged 30 to 39 with type 1 diabetes. The CDR3 runs from the conserved cysteine through the conserved F or W. D genes are given only for firm matches. Size is omitted from some rows. Given values are once, few, many or a class for expanded clones.

13	TRBJ2-7	few	TRBV27	NA	TGTGCCAGCAGTACCCCGGGTGACTACGAGCAGTACTTC	CASSTPGDYEQYF
14	TRBJ2-1	few	TRBV29-1	NA	TGCAGCGGTTGTAGGGACCTGGGGGGTAATGAGCAGTTCTTC	CSGCRDLGGNEQFF
13	TRBJ1-1	few	TRBV5-4	TRBD1	TGTGCCAGCAGGGGACAGGGGGCTGCTGAAGCTTTCTTT	CASRGQGAAEAFF
17	TRBJ2-1	NA	TRBV5-1	NA	TGCGCCAGCAGCTTTCCGTACCAACCGAGCTCCTACAATGAGCAGTTCTTC	CASSFPYQPSSYNEQFF
13	TRBJ1-2	NA	TRBV18	TRBD1	TGTGCCAGCTCTCGGACAGGGAGGTATGGCTACACCTTC	CASSRTGRYGYTF
14	TRBJ2-5	NA	TRBV6-6	NA	TGTGCCAGCACTAATCTAGTCGGGGGAGAGACCCAGTACTTC	CASTNLVGGETQYF
12	TRBJ1-4	few	TRBV29-1	NA	TGCAGCGTAAGGGGAGGGGATGAAAAACTGTTTTTT	CSVRGGDEKLFF
20	TRBJ2-1	few	TRBV27	TRBD2	TGTGCCAGCAGTTTGACGAGTCTCGACTCTCTAGCGGGAGCATACAATGAGCAGTTCTTC	CASSLTSLDSLAGAYNEQFF
13	TRBJ2-1	NA	TRBV6-1	TRBD1	TGTGCCAGCGGACAGGGGCGGCACAATGAGCAGTTCTTC	CASGQGRHNEQFF
11	TRBJ2-1	few	TRBV6-6	TRBD1	TGTGCCAGCAGTTACGGGACAGGAGGGTTCTTC	CASSYGTGGFF
12	TRBJ1-5	NA	TRBV10-3	NA	TGTGCCATCAGTCAGGGTGATCAGCCCCAGCATTTT	CAISQGDQPQHF
17	TRBJ1-5	NA	TRBV30	NA	TGTGCCTGGAGTTTGAGGGAGGCAATCGATGGCAATCAGCCCCAGCATTTT	CAWSLREAIDGNQPQHF
14	TRBJ2-7	NA	TRBV19	NA	TGTGCCAGTAGTAGGGGAGGGGGGGACCACGAGCAGTACTTC	CASSRGGGDHEQYF
12	TRBJ2-1	NA	TRBV11-2	NA	TGTGCCAGCAGTCAAACAGGGACTGAGCAGTTCTTC	CASSQTGTEQFF
15	TRBJ2-7	few	TRBV27	NA	TGTGCCAGCGCAAAAGGCCCTAGCGCTCCCTACGAGCAGTACTTC	CASAKGPSAPYEQYF